The next 25 T cell receptor beta chains were all read from a single sample in a study of T cell changes during pregnancy in multiple sclerosis. Assay used: immunoSEQ multiplex PCR; TCRdb lists only in-frame clones, some missing. The repertoire holds approximately 90,000 clones, approximately 94% seen once, with approximately 0.84% in the top ten. This specimen consisted of peripheral blood, obtained in the third trimester of pregnancy. The receptors originated from a female donor with multiple sclerosis, enrolled in a pregnancy study.

Here the CDR3 reads CASSRAGTGGGSSGANVLTF. CDR3 coding DNA: TGCGCCAGCAGCCGGGCCGGGACAGGGGGGGGTTCCTCTGGGGCCAACGTCCTGACTTTC. The V gene is TRBV5-1, the J gene TRBJ2-6, with TRBD1 identical over 11 bases. The CDR3 consists of 20 residues. The ends lost 4 bases at V and 0 bases at J; junction bases unmatched: 12. The V gene's germline CDR1 is SGHRS and CDR2 YFSETQ.

The chain carries TRBV4-1 and TRBJ1-3, with no clear D. Trimming took off 0 bases at V and 1 base at J, with 10 bases between the two ends. The germline V gene has CDR1 MGHRA and CDR2 YSYEKL. CDR3 length: 16 residues. Here the CDR3 reads CASSQDSSISGNTIYF. The CDR3 bases are TGCGCCAGCAGCCAAGATTCGAGTATATCTGGAAACACCATATATTTT.

This clone was seen a few times. This chain uses TRBV7-2 with TRBJ2-7, with 9 bases that match TRBD1. V shed 4 bases, J shed 3 bases, and the junction held 4 bases outside the gene matches. The CDR3 is 14 amino acids. In germline, CDR1 is SGHTA, CDR2 FQGNSA. This chain's CDR3 is CASSSGTGSYEQYF. The CDR3, as DNA: TGTGCCAGCAGCTCCGGGACAGGGAGCTACGAGCAGTACTTC.

The chain joins TRBV30 to TRBJ2-3, with 12 bases fitting TRBD2. The length of the CDR3 is 14 residues. Germline V gene sequence: CDR1 GTSNPN, CDR2 SVGIG (reference sequence). Losses at the gene ends were 4 bases for V and 6 bases for J; bases not matched to a gene: 5. CDR3: CAWTSGRAHDTQYF. Written as DNA, the CDR3 is TGTGCCTGGACTAGCGGGAGGGCCCACGATACGCAGTATTTT. Full variable domain (rest looked up from reference TRBV30 and TRBJ2-3): SQTIHQWPATLVQPVGSPLSLECTVEGTSNPNLYWYRQAAGRGLQLLFYSVGIGQISSEVPQNLSASRPQDRQFILSSKKLLLSDSGFYLCAWTSGRAHDTQYFGPGTRLTVL.

V usage is TRBV11-2 and J usage is TRBJ2-1; TRBD2 aligns across 7 bases. Germline assignment: CDR1 SGHAT and CDR2 FQNNGV. The CDR3 is 15 residues long. V lost 1 base, J lost 7 bases, and 7 bases stayed unmatched. The CDR3: CASSLAGGPLNEQFF. The CDR3 bases are TGTGCCAGCAGCTTAGCGGGAGGCCCCCTAAATGAGCAGTTCTTC.

The chain combines TRBV10-1 with TRBJ1-1; a weak D match, TRBD1 (6 bases). Between the trimmed V and J ends, which lost 7 bases and 4 bases, there was a span of 19 bases. CDR1 is WNHNN, CDR2 SYGVQD, per germline (reference sequence). The CDR3 has 15 residues. CDR3 protein: CASTGPQGALTEAFF. CDR3 nucleotide sequence: TGCGCCAGCACCGGACCACAGGGCGCACTCACTGAAGCTTTCTTT.

This clone showed up just a few times. The rearrangement links TRBV5-6 to TRBJ1-2; no reliable D call. The CDR3 totals 14 residues. In germline, CDR1 is SGHDT, CDR2 YYEEEE. Between the trimmed V and J ends, which lost 1 base and 2 bases, there was a span of 9 bases. The CDR3 here is CASSLTAANYGYTF. In DNA form, the CDR3 reads TGTGCCAGCAGCTTGACTGCTGCAAACTATGGCTACACCTTC.

The CDR3 DNA reads as TGTGCCAGCAGCGGACAGTTCTACACCTTC. Protein sequence: CASSGQFYTF. The rearrangement joins TRBV9 to TRBJ1-2; TRBD1 might be the D (5 bases). Germline V lookup: CDR1 SGDLS, CDR2 YYNGEE. V was clipped by 3 bases and J by 10 bases, with 7 bases between them. The CDR3 covers 10 residues.

The rearrangement uses TRBV19 and TRBJ2-1; TRBD2 agrees at 9 bases. The CDR3 runs to 14 residues. Per the germline V gene, CDR1 is LNHDA and CDR2 is SQIVND (reference sequence). Trimming removed 4 bases from V and 10 bases from J; junction bases left unmatched: 8. CDR3 residues: CASSRGLASYEQFF. For the CDR3, the DNA is TGTGCCAGTAGTAGGGGACTAGCAAGTTACGAGCAGTTCTTC.

The genes are TRBV5-1 and TRBJ2-1; 8 nucleotides align to TRBD1. The V gene's germline CDR1 is SGHRS and CDR2 YFSETQ. This CDR3 has 19 residues. Losses at the gene ends were 0 bases for V and 0 bases for J; bases not matched to a gene: 11. Written as DNA, the CDR3 is TGCGCCAGCAGCTTGGTAGGGCAGGGGGCTTTACGCTCCTACAATGAGCAGTTCTTC. Translated, it gives CASSLVGQGALRSYNEQFF.

This clone showed up just once. V and J are TRBV2 and TRBJ1-5; D is possibly TRBD1 (5 bases). The CDR3 spans 15 residues. The germline CDR1 and CDR2 sequences are SNHLY and FYNNEI. The V gene lost 6 bases and the J gene lost 7 bases, with 19 bases spanning the gap. CDR3 protein: CASSGPAREAQPQHF. The DNA of the CDR3 is TGTGCCAGCAGCGGACCCGCCAGGGAGGCGCAGCCCCAGCATTTT.

The CDR3 region is CASSLATGDTGELFF. CDR3 nucleotide sequence: TGCGCCAGCAGCTTGGCCACAGGGGACACCGGGGAGCTGTTTTTT. The gene calls are TRBV5-1 and TRBJ2-2, with TRBD1 identical over 7 bases. With V trimmed by 0 bases and J by 3 bases, 2 bases remained unmatched. The CDR3 contains 15 residues. Germline V gene sequence: CDR1 SGHRS, CDR2 YFSETQ.

This rearrangement joins TRBV29-1 to TRBJ1-2, with TRBD1 identical over 7 bases. Germline CDR1 is SQVTM and CDR2 is ANQGSEA. V shed 3 bases, J shed 7 bases, and the junction held 8 bases outside the gene matches. The CDR3 covers 13 residues. CDR3 nucleotide sequence: TGCAGCGTTGACCAAACAGGGGCTTTTGGCTACACCTTC. This codes for CSVDQTGAFGYTF. The full variable domain, rest sourced from reference TRBV29-1 and TRBJ1-2, is SAVISQKPSRDICQRGTSLTIQCQVDSQVTMMFWYRQQPGQSLTLIATANQGSEATYESGFVIDKFPISRPNLTFSTLTVSNMSPEDSSIYLCSVDQTGAFGYTFGSGTRLTVV.

The chain is built from TRBV29-1 and TRBJ2-2; a possible D gene is TRBD2 (5 bases). This CDR3 is 15 amino acids long. V was pared by 0 bases and J by 0 bases, with 8 bases between. Germline lookup yields CDR1 SQVTM and CDR2 ANQGSEA. The CDR3 sequence: CSVEDAGSNTGELFF. The DNA of the CDR3 is TGCAGCGTTGAAGATGCGGGTTCGAACACCGGGGAGCTGTTTTTT.

The chain recombines TRBV6-6 with TRBJ1-1; a possible D gene is TRBD1 (5 bases). Germline-derived CDR1 and CDR2 are MNHNY and SVGAGI (reference sequence). Deletions cut 6 bases from V and 1 base from J, with 6 bases between. The CDR3 extends over 12 amino acids. CDR3 sequence (DNA): TGTGCCAGCAGAACAGGGAACACTGAAGCTTTCTTT. Its protein product is CASRTGNTEAFF.

The chain combines TRBV6-1 with TRBJ2-7; 10 bases align to TRBD1. CDR1 and CDR2 from the germline V gene are MNHNS and SASEGT. Trimming cost V 4 bases and J 1 base; bases outside gene matches: 4. This CDR3 has 15 amino acids. The CDR3 region has the DNA TGTGCCAGCAGTGGGGGGACAGGGGTATCCTACGAGCAGTACTTC. Its translation is CASSGGTGVSYEQYF.

The chain has TRBV5-1 and TRBJ2-1; 8 nucleotides align to TRBD2. Germline assignment: CDR1 SGHRS and CDR2 YFSETQ. Trimming took 4 bases from V and 4 from J; bases not matched to a gene: 10. This CDR3 has 16 residues. The CDR3 sequence is CASSTEVGRAYNEQFF. The CDR3 coding sequence is TGCGCCAGCAGCACGGAGGTCGGGAGGGCATACAATGAGCAGTTCTTC.

The J gene is TRBJ2-2, the V gene TRBV25-1; D call uncertain. Germline CDR1 and CDR2: MGHDK and SYGVNS. CDR3 length: 13 amino acids. V lost 6 bases and J 5 bases, leaving 10 bases between the germline ends. The DNA of the CDR3 is TGTGCCAGCAGAATGGCCAGTACCGGGGAGCTGTTTTTT. It is translated as CASRMASTGELFF.

The chain combines TRBV4-1 with TRBJ1-5; 8 bases line up with TRBD1. After removal of 3 bases from V and 2 bases from J, the junction contained 3 bases not matched to a gene. The germline CDR1 and CDR2 sequences are MGHRA and YSYEKL. This CDR3 comprises 15 residues. The CDR3 sequence: CASSQGQDRNQPQHF. CDR3 bases: TGCGCCAGCAGCCAGGGACAGGATCGCAATCAGCCCCAGCATTTT.

This clone has just a few counts. This rearrangement joins TRBV28 to TRBJ1-1, with 7 positions matching TRBD1. The CDR3 covers 14 residues. With 11 bases clipped from V and 3 bases from J, the junction kept 12 bases outside the gene matches. Germline V gene lookup returns CDR1 MDHEN and CDR2 SYDVKM. CDR3 DNA sequence: TGTGCCTGCACAGGGGAAAGTGGGTACACTGAAGCTTTCTTT. Residues: CACTGESGYTEAFF. Complete variable domain (other parts from reference TRBV28 and TRBJ1-1): DVKVTQSSRYLVKRTGEKVFLECVQDMDHENMFWYRQDPGLGLRLIYFSYDVKMKEKGDIPEGYSVSREKKERFSLILESASTNQTSMYLCACTGESGYTEAFFGQGTRLTVV.

This chain joins TRBV27 and TRBJ1-4; D possibly corresponds to TRBD1 (5 bases). The CDR3 contains 16 residues. Germline CDR1 is MNHEY and CDR2 is SMNVEV (reference sequence). The V end lost 0 bases, the J end lost 3 bases, and 11 bases lay between the germline ends. In nucleotides, the CDR3 is TGTGCCAGCAGTTTATCTTTGGACACCTCTAATGAAAAACTGTTTTTT. Residues: CASSLSLDTSNEKLFF. Filled out from reference TRBV27 and TRBJ1-4, the complete variable domain reads EAQVTQNPRYLITVTGKKLTVTCSQNMNHEYMSWYRQDPGLGLRQIYYSMNVEVTDKGDVPEGYKVSRKEKRNFPLILESPSPNQTSLYFCASSLSLDTSNEKLFFGSGTQLSVL.

V usage is TRBV5-1 and J usage is TRBJ2-2; D is perhaps TRBD2 (5 bases). Trimming removed 4 bases at V and 0 bases at J, with 13 bases between. The CDR3 is 16 residues long. CDR1 and CDR2 (germline): SGHRS, YFSETQ. CDR3 sequence (DNA): TGCGCCAGCAGCCCGCCGGGGATTTCGAACACCGGGGAGCTGTTTTTT. This sequence encodes CASSPPGISNTGELFF.

This rearrangement joins TRBV5-4 to TRBJ2-3; 8 bases fit TRBD2. Germline-derived CDR1 and CDR2 are SGHNT and YYREEE (reference sequence). This CDR3 comprises 16 residues. The junction had 3 bases not matched to a gene; V was cut back by 0 bases and J by 0 bases. Here the CDR3 reads CASSLVSSGSTDTQYF. In nucleotides, the CDR3 is TGTGCCAGCAGCTTGGTTTCTAGCGGGAGCACAGATACGCAGTATTTT.

The count of this clone is one. V usage is TRBV7-2 and J usage is TRBJ2-3; TRBD2 agrees at 8 bases. In germline, CDR1 is SGHTA, CDR2 FQGNSA. V lost 4 bases to trimming and J lost 3 bases; unmatched junction nucleotides: 6. The CDR3 loop spans 15 amino acids. CDR3 sequence reads: CASSWRAGVTDTQYF. The CDR3, as DNA: TGTGCCAGCAGCTGGAGAGCGGGAGTGACAGATACGCAGTATTTT.

The chain employs TRBV19 and TRBJ2-2; D remains ambiguous. CDR1 and CDR2 (germline): LNHDA, SQIVND (reference sequence). The CDR3 spans 12 residues. Trimming removed 6 bases from V and 7 bases from J, with 9 bases in between. The CDR3 sequence: CASSWQNGELFF. The CDR3 DNA follows: TGTGCCAGTAGCTGGCAGAACGGGGAGCTGTTTTTT.